This note documents a single T cell receptor beta chain sequence. Documented time point: pretreatment peripheral blood. These data belong to a study of PD-L1 blockade in urothelial cancer. CDR3 size: 15 residues. Germline loops: CDR1 SNHLY, CDR2 FYNNEI. Trimming stripped 7 bases from V and 0 bases from J, with 15 bases between. Sequenced by immunoSEQ multiplex PCR; TCRdb stores in-frame clones only, minus some. The table includes under 55,000 clones, 70% to 90% detected once. The sequence was obtained from a donor over 35 with urothelial cancer. The genes are TRBV2 and TRBJ1-1, with D maybe TRBD1 (6 bases). The sample here was PBMCs, taken around atezolizumab (anti-PD-L1) treatment. The CDR3 nucleotides are TGTGCCAGCACCCAAGAGGCAGGGGTGAACACTGAAGCTTTCTTT. Translating gives CASTQEAGVNTEAFF.